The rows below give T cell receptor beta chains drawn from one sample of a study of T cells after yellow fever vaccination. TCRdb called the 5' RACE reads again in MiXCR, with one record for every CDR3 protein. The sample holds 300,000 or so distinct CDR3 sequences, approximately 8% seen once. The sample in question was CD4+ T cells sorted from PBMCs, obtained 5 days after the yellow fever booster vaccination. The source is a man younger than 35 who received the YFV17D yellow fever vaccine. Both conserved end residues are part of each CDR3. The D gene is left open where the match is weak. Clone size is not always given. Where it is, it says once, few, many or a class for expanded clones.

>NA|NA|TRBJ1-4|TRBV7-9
TGTGCCAGCAGTCATCGTTCCTGGGGGGGCAGGTGGACTAATGAAAAACTGTTTTTT
CASSHRSWGGRWTNEKLFF
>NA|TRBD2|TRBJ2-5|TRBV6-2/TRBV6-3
TGTGCCAGCAGACCTAGCGGGGGTCCAGAGACCCAGTACTTC
CASRPSGGPETQYF
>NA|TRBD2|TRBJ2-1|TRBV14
TGTGCCAGCAGCCAAGATGGGGCAGGCGGACTAGCGGGAGGGCAGTTCTTC
CASSQDGAGGLAGGQFF
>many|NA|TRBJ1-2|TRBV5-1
TGCGCCAGCAGCTTGCCAGATAACTATGGCTACACCTTC
CASSLPDNYGYTF
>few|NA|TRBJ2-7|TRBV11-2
TGTGCCAGCAGCTTAGAGGGGGTTGTTCCCGGCGAGCAGTACTTC
CASSLEGVVPGEQYF
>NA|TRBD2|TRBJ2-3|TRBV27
TGTGCCAGCAGTCCAGGACTAGTAAGAACAGATACGCAGTATTTT
CASSPGLVRTDTQYF
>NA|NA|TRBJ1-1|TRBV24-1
TGTGCCACCATACAGGGAGGGGACACTGAAGCTTTCTTT
CATIQGGDTEAFF
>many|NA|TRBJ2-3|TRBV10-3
TGTGCCATCAGTGAAGGGGAAAGAGGAGATACGCAGTATTTT
CAISEGERGDTQYF
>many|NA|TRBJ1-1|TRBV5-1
TGCGCCAGCAGATTTCTGGAGGTTATGAACACTGAAGCTTTCTTT
CASRFLEVMNTEAFF
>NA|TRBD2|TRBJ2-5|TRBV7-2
TGTGCCAGCAGCTCCCGGGCGGGGGGGCCGGTAGGGACCCAGTACTTC
CASSSRAGGPVGTQYF
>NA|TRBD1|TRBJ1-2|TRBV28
TGTGCCAGCAGTGCGGGACAGGGTACCTATGGCTACACCTTC
CASSAGQGTYGYTF
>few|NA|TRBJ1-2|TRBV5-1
TGCGCCAGCAGCCCCGACTCCCTGAGAGGCTACACCTTC
CASSPDSLRGYTF
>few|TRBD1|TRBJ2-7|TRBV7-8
TGTGCCAGCAGCTTAGCGAACAGGGGACGTACCTACGAGCAGTACTTC
CASSLANRGRTYEQYF
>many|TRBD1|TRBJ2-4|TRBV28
TGTGCCAGCAGTTTTTTAGTGGCAACGGACAGGGGCGAAAACATTCAGTACTTC
CASSFLVATDRGENIQYF
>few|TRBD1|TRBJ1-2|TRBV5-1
TGCGCCAGCAGCCCGGGGACAGGGGTTTATGGCTACACCTTC
CASSPGTGVYGYTF
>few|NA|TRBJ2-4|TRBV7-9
TGTGCCAGCAGCTTGTCTGGCCCCAAAAACATTCAGTACTTC
CASSLSGPKNIQYF
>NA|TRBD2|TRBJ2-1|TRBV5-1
TGCGCCAGCAGCCCAGGACTAGCGGGGGGTCCTAACGCGTACAATGAGCAGTTCTTC
CASSPGLAGGPNAYNEQFF